This T cell receptor beta chain was captured in a study of blood T cells in healthy people across ages. Study-level results: It was not known whether donors were CMV positive (a possible confounder of expanded clonotype changes). Unsorted PBMC input precluded a conclusive naive versus antigen-experienced comparison. Per million T cells, TCR beta diversity dropped about linearly as age rose.

The V gene's germline CDR1 is SGHTA and CDR2 FQGNSA. V lost 3 bases and J 6 bases, leaving 18 bases between the germline ends. This CDR3 is 15 amino acids long. With respect to this clonotype: Its specificity is unknown.

Alongside a J-beta primer mix, a sample-barcoded 5' primer served in a second PCR lasting roughly 7 to 12 cycles. All samples yielded 2.5 million or more CDR3-containing paired-end reads. From the 5' RACE reads, TCRdb called clonotypes with MiXCR, one entry per CDR3 protein. This table has 540,000 or so distinct CDR3 sequences, under 55% appearing once. The chain is built from TRBV7-2 and TRBJ2-7; D is unclear. Sample: blood. This receptor was taken from a man aged 80 or over in good health. The DNA for the CDR3 is TGTGCCAGCAGCTTGGGGAATCGTCTTATCTCCGAGCAGTACTTC. It codes for CASSLGNRLISEQYF.